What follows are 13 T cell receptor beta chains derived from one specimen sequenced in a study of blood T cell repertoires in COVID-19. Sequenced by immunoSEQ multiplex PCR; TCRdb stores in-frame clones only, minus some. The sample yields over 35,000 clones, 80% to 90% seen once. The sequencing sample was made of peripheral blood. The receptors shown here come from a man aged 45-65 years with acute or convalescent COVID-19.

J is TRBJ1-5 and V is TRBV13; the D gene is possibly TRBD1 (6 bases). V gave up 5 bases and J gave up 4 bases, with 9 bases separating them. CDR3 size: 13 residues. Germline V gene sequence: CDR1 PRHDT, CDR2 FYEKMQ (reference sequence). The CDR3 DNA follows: TGTGCCAGCAGCCACGACAGGAATCAGCCCCAGCATTTT. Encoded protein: CASSHDRNQPQHF.

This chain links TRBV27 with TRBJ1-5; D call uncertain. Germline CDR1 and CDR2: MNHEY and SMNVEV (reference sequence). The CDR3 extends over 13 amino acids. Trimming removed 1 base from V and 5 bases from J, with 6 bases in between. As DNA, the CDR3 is TGTGCCAGCAGTTTATTTTTAGATCAGCCCCAGCATTTT. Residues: CASSLFLDQPQHF.

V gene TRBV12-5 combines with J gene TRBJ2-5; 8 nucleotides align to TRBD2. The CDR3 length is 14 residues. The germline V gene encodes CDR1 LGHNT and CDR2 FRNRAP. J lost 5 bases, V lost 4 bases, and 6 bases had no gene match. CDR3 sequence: CASGWTGGRETQYF. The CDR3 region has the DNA TGTGCTAGTGGTTGGACGGGCGGGAGGGAGACCCAGTACTTC.

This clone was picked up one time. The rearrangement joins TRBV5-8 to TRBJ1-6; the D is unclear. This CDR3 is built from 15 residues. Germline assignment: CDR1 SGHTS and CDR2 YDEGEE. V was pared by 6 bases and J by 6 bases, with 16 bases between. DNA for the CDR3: TGTGCCAGCAATCCTTGGGAGACCTTTAATTCACCCCTCCACTTT. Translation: CASNPWETFNSPLHF.

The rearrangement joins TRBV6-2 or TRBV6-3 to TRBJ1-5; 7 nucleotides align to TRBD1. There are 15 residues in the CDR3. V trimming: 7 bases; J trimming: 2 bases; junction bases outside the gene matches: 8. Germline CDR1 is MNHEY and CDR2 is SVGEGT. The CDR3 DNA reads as TGTGCCAGCACCCCAGGGGGTGTAGGCAATCAGCCCCAGCATTTT. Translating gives CASTPGGVGNQPQHF.

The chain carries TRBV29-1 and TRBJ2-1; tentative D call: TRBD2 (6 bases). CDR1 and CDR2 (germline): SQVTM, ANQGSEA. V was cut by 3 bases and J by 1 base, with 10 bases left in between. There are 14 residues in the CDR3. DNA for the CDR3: TGCAGCGTTGAGCAACGGGGGTCCTACAATGAGCAGTTCTTC. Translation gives CSVEQRGSYNEQFF.

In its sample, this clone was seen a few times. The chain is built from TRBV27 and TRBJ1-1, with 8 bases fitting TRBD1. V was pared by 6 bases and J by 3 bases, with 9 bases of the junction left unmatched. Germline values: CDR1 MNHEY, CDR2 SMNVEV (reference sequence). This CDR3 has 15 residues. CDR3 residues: CASSRTGGRDTEAFF. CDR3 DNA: TGTGCCAGCAGCCGTACAGGGGGACGGGACACTGAAGCTTTCTTT.

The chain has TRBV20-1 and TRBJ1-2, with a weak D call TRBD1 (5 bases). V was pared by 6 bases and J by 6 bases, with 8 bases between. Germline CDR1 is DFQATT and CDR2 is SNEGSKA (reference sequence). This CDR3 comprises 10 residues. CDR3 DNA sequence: TGCAGTGCGCCCAGGGATGGCTACACCTTC. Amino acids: CSAPRDGYTF.

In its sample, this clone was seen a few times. The chain's CDR3 is CASSVEANSYGYTF. The CDR3 bases are TGTGCCAGCAGCGTAGAGGCGAACAGCTATGGCTACACCTTC. This chain connects TRBV9 to TRBJ1-2; D ambiguous. V dropped 0 bases and J dropped 4 bases, with 10 bases sitting between them. The CDR3 is 14 residues long. The germline gives CDR1 SGDLS, CDR2 YYNGEE.

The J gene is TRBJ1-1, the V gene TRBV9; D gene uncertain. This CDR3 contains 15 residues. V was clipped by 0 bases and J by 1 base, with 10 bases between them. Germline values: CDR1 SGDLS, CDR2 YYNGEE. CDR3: CASSVGGSPNTEAFF. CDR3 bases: TGTGCCAGCAGCGTAGGAGGGTCTCCGAACACTGAAGCTTTCTTT.

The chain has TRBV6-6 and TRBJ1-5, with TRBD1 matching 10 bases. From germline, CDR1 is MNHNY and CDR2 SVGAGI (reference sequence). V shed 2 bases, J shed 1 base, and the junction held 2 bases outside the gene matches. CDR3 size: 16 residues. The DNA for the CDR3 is TGTGCCAGCAGTTACGACAGGGGGCGAAGCAATCAGCCCCAGCATTTT. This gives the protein CASSYDRGRSNQPQHF.

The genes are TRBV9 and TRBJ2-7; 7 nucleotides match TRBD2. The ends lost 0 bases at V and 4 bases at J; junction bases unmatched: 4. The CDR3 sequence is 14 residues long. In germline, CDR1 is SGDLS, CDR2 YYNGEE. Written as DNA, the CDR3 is TGTGCCAGCAGCGTAGCTGGGGAGGGGTACGAGCAGTACTTC. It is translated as CASSVAGEGYEQYF.

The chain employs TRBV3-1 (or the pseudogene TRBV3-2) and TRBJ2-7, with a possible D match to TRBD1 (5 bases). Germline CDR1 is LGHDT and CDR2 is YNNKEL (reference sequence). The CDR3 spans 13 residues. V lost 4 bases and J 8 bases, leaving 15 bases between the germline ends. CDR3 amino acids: CASSPRAQAQQYF. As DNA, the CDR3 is TGTGCCAGCAGCCCCAGGGCCCAGGCCCAGCAGTACTTC.